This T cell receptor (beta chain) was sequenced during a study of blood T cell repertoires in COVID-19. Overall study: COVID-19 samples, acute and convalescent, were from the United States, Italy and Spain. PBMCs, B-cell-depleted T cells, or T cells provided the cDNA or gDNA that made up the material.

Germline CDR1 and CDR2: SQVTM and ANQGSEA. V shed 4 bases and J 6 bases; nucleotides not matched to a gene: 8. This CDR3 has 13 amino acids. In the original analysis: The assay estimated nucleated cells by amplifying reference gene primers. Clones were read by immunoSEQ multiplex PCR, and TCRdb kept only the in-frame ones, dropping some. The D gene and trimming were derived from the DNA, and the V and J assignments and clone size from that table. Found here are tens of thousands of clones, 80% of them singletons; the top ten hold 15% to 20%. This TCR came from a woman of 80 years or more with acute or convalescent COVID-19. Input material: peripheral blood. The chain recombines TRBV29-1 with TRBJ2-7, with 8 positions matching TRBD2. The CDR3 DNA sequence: TGCAGCGTTGTTGAGAAGCGGGAGTTCGAGCAGTACTTC. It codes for CSVVEKREFEQYF.